The source of this TCR beta chain is a study of blood T cell repertoires in COVID-19. About the research overall: T cells, B-cell-depleted T cells, or PBMCs provided the cDNA or gDNA that served as material.

Here immunoSEQ multiplex PCR was the method, and the copy in TCRdb shows in-frame clones only, minus some. This table has about 300,000 clones, about nine tenths appearing once. The sample holds a few counts of this clone. This CDR3 has 15 residues. The V gene lost 5 bases and the J gene lost 0 bases, with 10 bases spanning the gap. Looked up from germline, CDR1 is SGHDN and CDR2 is FVKESK. The study drew participants aged about 18 to 95 years from 20 to 30 US areas. The V gene is TRBV14, the J gene TRBJ1-4, with D possibly matching TRBD1 (6 bases). Specimen: PBMCs or T cells enriched from blood (not recorded which). The sequence derives from a man under 40 who had recovered from COVID-19. CDR3 amino acids: CASSFRQATNEKLFF. The CDR3 nucleotides are TGTGCCAGCAGCTTCCGACAGGCAACTAATGAAAAACTGTTTTTT.